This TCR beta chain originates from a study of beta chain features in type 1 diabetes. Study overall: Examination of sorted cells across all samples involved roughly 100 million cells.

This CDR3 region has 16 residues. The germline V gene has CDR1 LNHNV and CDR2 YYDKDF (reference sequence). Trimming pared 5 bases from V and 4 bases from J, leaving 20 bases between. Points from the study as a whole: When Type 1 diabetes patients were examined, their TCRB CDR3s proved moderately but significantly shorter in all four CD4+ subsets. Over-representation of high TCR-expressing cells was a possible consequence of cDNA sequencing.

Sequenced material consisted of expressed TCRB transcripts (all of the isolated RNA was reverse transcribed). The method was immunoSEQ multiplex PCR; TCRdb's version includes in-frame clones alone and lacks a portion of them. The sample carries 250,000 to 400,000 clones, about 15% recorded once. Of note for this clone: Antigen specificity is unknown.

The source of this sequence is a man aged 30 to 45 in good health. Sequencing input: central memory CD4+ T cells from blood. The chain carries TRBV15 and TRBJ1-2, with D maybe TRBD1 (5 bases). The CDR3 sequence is CATSDPGWGVGYGYTF. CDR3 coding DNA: TGTGCCACCAGCGACCCGGGTTGGGGGGTTGGCTATGGCTACACCTTC.